This paragraph reports one T cell receptor (beta chain). Its antigen is not known. This entry comes from a study of T cell responses to AZD1222 COVID-19 vaccine. Study-wide findings and caveats: There were repertoire samples only from the period after the peak T cell response.

The germline V gene has CDR1 KGHSH and CDR2 LQKENI. V lost 0 bases to trimming and J lost 2 bases, with 8 bases between them. This CDR3 contains 15 residues. Generated by immunoSEQ multiplex PCR, the TCRdb table keeps only in-frame clones and is missing some. The table includes about 150,000 clones, 91% detected once. The sequencing here drew on peripheral blood, taken on day 0 of AZD1222 vaccination. This receptor was obtained from an adult in good health. The J gene is TRBJ1-3, the V gene TRBV18, with TRBD1 as a possible D gene (5 bases). Here the CDR3 reads CASSPPGVTGNTIYF. The CDR3 coding sequence is TGTGCCAGCTCACCACCAGGGGTGACTGGAAACACCATATATTTT.